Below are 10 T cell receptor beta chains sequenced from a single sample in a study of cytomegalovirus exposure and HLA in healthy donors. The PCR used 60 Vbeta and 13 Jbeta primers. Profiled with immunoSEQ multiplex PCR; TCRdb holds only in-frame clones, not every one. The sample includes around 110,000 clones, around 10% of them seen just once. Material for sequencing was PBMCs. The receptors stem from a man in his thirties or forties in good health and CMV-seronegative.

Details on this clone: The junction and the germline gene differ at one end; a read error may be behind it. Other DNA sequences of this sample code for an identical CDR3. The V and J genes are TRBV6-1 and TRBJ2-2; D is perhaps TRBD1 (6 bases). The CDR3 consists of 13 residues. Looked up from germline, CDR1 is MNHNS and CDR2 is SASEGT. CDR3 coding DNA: TGTGCCAGCAGCCCTCGGGACACCGGGGAGTTGTTTTTT. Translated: CASSPRDTGELFF.

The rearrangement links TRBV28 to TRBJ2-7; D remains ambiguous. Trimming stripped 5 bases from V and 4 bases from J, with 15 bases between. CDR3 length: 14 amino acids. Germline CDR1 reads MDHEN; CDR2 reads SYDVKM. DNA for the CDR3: TGTGCCAGCAGTCCCCGTTACCGTAGTTACGAGCAGTACTTC. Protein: CASSPRYRSYEQYF.

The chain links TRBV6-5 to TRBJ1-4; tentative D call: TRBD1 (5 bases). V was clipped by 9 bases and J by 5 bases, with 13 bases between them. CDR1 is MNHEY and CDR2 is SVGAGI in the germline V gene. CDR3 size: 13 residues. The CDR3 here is CARSRTSNEKLFF. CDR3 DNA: TGTGCCAGAAGTAGGACAAGCAATGAAAAACTGTTTTTT.

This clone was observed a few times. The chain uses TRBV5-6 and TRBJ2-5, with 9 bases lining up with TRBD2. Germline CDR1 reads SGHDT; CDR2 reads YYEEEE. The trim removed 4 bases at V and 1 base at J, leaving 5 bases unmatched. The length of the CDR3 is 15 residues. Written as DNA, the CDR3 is TGTGCCAGCAGCGGGCTAGCGGGGATCCAAGAGACCCAGTACTTC. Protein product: CASSGLAGIQETQYF.

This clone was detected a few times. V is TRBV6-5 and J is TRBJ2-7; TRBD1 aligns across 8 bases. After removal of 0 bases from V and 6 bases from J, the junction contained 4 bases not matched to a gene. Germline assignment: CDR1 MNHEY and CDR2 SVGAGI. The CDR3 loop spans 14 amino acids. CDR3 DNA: TGTGCCAGCAGTTACTCGACAGGGGCTGGCGAGCAGTACTTC. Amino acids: CASSYSTGAGEQYF.

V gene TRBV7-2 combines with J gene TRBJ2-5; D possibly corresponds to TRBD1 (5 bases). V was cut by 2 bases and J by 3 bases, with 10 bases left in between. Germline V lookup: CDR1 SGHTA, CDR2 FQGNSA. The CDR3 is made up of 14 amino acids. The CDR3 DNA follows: TGTGCCAGCAGCTTATTCGGCAGGGAAGAGACCCAGTACTTC. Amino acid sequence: CASSLFGREETQYF.

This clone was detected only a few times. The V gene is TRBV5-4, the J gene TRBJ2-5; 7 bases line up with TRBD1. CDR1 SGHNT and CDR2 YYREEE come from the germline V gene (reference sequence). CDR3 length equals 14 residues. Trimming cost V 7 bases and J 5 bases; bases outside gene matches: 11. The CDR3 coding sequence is TGTGCCAGCTTCCCCCAGGGGGTACGGGAGACCCAGTACTTC. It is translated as CASFPQGVRETQYF.

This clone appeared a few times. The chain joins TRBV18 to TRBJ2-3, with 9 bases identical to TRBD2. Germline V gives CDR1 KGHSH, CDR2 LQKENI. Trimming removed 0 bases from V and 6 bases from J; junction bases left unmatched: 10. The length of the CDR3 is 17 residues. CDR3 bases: TGTGCCAGCTCACCACCGAATTCGGCTAGCGGGGCCGATACGCAGTATTTT. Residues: CASSPPNSASGADTQYF.

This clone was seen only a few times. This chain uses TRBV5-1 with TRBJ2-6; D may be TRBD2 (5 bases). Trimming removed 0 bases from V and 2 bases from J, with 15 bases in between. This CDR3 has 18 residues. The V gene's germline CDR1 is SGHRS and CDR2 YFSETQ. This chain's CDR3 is CASSLAKLTGTGANVLTF. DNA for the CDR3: TGCGCCAGCAGCTTGGCCAAGTTGACGGGGACTGGGGCCAACGTCCTGACTTTC.

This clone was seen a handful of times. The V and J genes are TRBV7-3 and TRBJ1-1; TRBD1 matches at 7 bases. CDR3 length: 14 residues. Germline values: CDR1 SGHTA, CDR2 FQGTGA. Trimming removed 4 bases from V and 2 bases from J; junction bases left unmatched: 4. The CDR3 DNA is TGTGCCAGCAGCTCCGGGACAGCTAACACTGAAGCTTTCTTT. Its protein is CASSSGTANTEAFF.